The clone carrying this T cell receptor (beta chain) was found many times. Pregnant or lactating patients and those with other autoimmune diseases or uncontrolled infections were excluded. PBMCs were isolated from an approximately 10 ml sample of fresh peripheral blood. This entry comes from a study of Graves' ophthalmopathy and Graves' hyperthyroidism. The overall study: Peripheral blood sampling preceded any treatment and occurred at initial diagnosis.

The germline V gene encodes CDR1 SGHNT and CDR2 YENEEA. V shed 5 bases and J shed 8 bases, with 6 bases lying between them. The CDR3 length is 11 residues. Amplified TCR beta CDR3 regions were obtained using RNA transcripts as template. Second-round multiplex PCR came after first-round RT-PCR with HTBI primers. TCRdb processed the multiplex PCR reads anew with MiXCR; each CDR3 protein has one entry. The table lists a few hundred thousand distinct CDR3 sequences, roughly 21% of them singletons. The chain links TRBV11-3 to TRBJ2-2; D gene uncertain. The TCR sequence derives from a woman younger than 30 with stable Graves' hyperthyroidism. The specimen was peripheral blood. In DNA form, the CDR3 reads TGTGCCAGCAGCGCAAGGGGGGAGCTGTTTTTT. This sequence encodes CASSARGELFF. The complete variable domain, with remaining parts taken from reference TRBV11-3 and TRBJ2-2, reads EAGVVQSPRYKIIEKKQPVAFWCNPISGHNTLYWYLQNLGQGPELLIRYENEEAVDDSQLPKDRFSAERLKGVDSTLKIQPAELGDSAVYLCASSARGELFFGEGSRLTVL.